The 16 T cell receptor beta chains below were found in one sample sequenced in a study of OX40 agonist ivuxolimab in advanced cancers. TCRdb's table, derived via immunoSEQ multiplex PCR, lists solely in-frame clones and lacks some. The sample lists about 91,000 clones; 85% to 90% were seen once. The sequenced sample was CD4+ or CD8+ T cells sorted from blood, obtained in a trial of the OX40 agonist ivuxolimab. The origin of the receptors is an adult with an advanced solid tumor such as melanoma, head and neck, liver or kidney cancer.

This clone is a singleton in its sample. J is TRBJ1-4 and V is TRBV9; a weak D match, TRBD1 (5 bases). Germline V CDR1 and CDR2: SGDLS, YYNGEE. Trimming shortened V by 0 bases and J by 0 bases, and 15 bases separated the two germline ends. This CDR3 is built from 18 residues. CDR3 loop: CASSVGGWTTATNEKLFF. The CDR3 nucleotides are TGTGCCAGCAGCGTAGGCGGTTGGACAACGGCAACTAATGAAAAACTGTTTTTT.

The chain is built from TRBV7-9 and TRBJ2-1; D may be TRBD2 (5 bases). The CDR3 runs to 16 residues. The ends were cut back, 5 bases at V and 8 bases at J, with 22 bases in the middle. Germline CDR1 reads SEHNR; CDR2 reads FQNEAQ (reference sequence). The CDR3 sequence is CASSRRRSPLEHEQFF. CDR3 DNA sequence: TGTGCCAGCAGCCGGCGGAGGTCCCCATTAGAGCATGAGCAGTTCTTC. The variable domain in full, with the rest retrieved from reference TRBV7-9 and TRBJ2-1, is DTGVSQNPRHKITKRGQNVTFRCDPISEHNRLYWYRQTLGQGPEFLTYFQNEAQLEKSRLLSDRFSAERPKGSFSTLEIQRTEQGDSAMYLCASSRRRSPLEHEQFFGPGTRLTVL.

In this sample, this clone turned up once. The V call is TRBV28, the J call TRBJ2-7; TRBD2 matches at 10 bases. The CDR3 is made up of 16 amino acids. The V gene end was trimmed by 6 bases and the J gene end by 7 bases; junction bases not matched to a gene: 15. Per germline, CDR1 MDHEN and CDR2 SYDVKM. The DNA for the CDR3 is TGTGCCAGCAGAATCTCTAGCGGGGGCGCAGTTTGGGAGCAGTACTTC. This encodes CASRISSGGAVWEQYF.

The chain links TRBV6-5 to TRBJ2-6; D uncertain. Germline CDR1 reads MNHEY; CDR2 reads SVGAGI. Trimming stripped 0 bases from V and 2 bases from J, with 2 bases between. The CDR3 runs 14 residues. The CDR3 nucleotides are TGTGCCAGCAGTTACTCGACTGGGGCCAACGTCCTGACTTTC. The encoded protein is CASSYSTGANVLTF.

The chain combines TRBV5-1 with TRBJ1-4, with 9 bases matching TRBD1. Losses at the gene ends were 4 bases for V and 7 bases for J; bases not matched to a gene: 5. The CDR3 is 14 residues long. The V gene's germline CDR1 is SGHRS and CDR2 YFSETQ. CDR3 in amino acids: CASSPQGAIEKLFF. In DNA form, the CDR3 reads TGCGCCAGCAGCCCACAGGGGGCGATTGAAAAACTGTTTTTT.

The chain couples TRBV15 to TRBJ2-6, with TRBD1 identical over 11 bases. The CDR3 runs to 18 residues. V gave up 4 bases and J gave up 1 base; unmatched junction bases: 6. Germline loops: CDR1 LNHNV, CDR2 YYDKDF (reference sequence). This CDR3 is CATSTRTGGFSGANVLTF. Written as DNA, the CDR3 is TGTGCCACCAGCACACGGACAGGGGGCTTTTCTGGGGCCAACGTCCTGACTTTC.

The chain has TRBV30 and TRBJ2-3; maybe TRBD2 (6 bases). The CDR3 loop spans 21 amino acids. V shed 1 base and J shed 0 bases, with 29 bases lying between them. Germline CDR1 is GTSNPN and CDR2 is SVGIG (reference sequence). In DNA, the CDR3 is TGTGCCTGGAGTGCCGGAGCTGTGTTCGTGAAGGGACGGGAGAGCACAGATACGCAGTATTTT. Its translation: CAWSAGAVFVKGRESTDTQYF.

This chain connects TRBV21-1 to TRBJ2-7; the table's D call of TRBD1 was not tested on the DNA. TRBV21-1 is listed as a pseudogene. The CDR3 runs to 19 residues. DNA for the CDR3: TGTGCCAGCAGGGACTACAGGGGCTCCTCGCCCTCATATTACTACGAGCAGTACTTC. Amino acid sequence: CASRDYRGSSPSYYYEQYF.

V and J are TRBV25-1 and TRBJ1-6; D gene ambiguous. Looked up from germline, CDR1 is MGHDK and CDR2 is SYGVNS. The CDR3 sequence is 14 residues long. V dropped 3 bases and J dropped 0 bases, with 3 bases sitting between them. As DNA, the CDR3 is TGTGCCAGCAGTGACGCCTCCTATAATTCACCCCTCCACTTT. Amino acid sequence: CASSDASYNSPLHF.

The chain combines TRBV14 with TRBJ2-5; the D gene is possibly TRBD1 (6 bases). Germline CDR1 is SGHDN and CDR2 is FVKESK. The CDR3 length is 16 residues. V dropped 1 base and J dropped 5 bases, with 17 bases sitting between them. The CDR3 nucleotides read TGTGCCAGCAGCCAAGCTGGGGGCGCGGATTTGGAGACCCAGTACTTC. Its protein is CASSQAGGADLETQYF.

V gene TRBV7-6 combines with J gene TRBJ2-3, with TRBD2 as a possible D gene (5 bases). V dropped 5 bases and J dropped 2 bases, with 8 bases sitting between them. The CDR3 totals 13 residues. Germline assignment: CDR1 SGHVS and CDR2 FNYEAQ. As DNA, the CDR3 is TGTGCCAGCAGCCGAGGGTCCACAGATACGCAGTATTTT. This sequence encodes CASSRGSTDTQYF.

The V gene is TRBV7-9, the J gene TRBJ2-7, with 7 positions matching TRBD2. Losses at the gene ends were 5 bases for V and 5 bases for J; bases not matched to a gene: 12. This CDR3 has 15 residues. In germline, CDR1 is SEHNR, CDR2 FQNEAQ (reference sequence). CDR3 DNA: TGTGCCAGCAGCGCCCGGGGCGGGAGTGTTAACGAGCAGTACTTC. Amino acid sequence: CASSARGGSVNEQYF. Supplemented by reference TRBV7-9 and TRBJ2-7, the full variable domain reads DTGVSQNPRHKITKRGQNVTFRCDPISEHNRLYWYRQTLGQGPEFLTYFQNEAQLEKSRLLSDRFSAERPKGSFSTLEIQRTEQGDSAMYLCASSARGGSVNEQYFGPGTRLTVT.

This sequence joins TRBV19 and TRBJ2-4; tentative D call: TRBD1 (6 bases). CDR3 length: 13 amino acids. With 8 bases removed from V and 8 bases from J, the gap between germline ends came to 16 bases. In germline, CDR1 is LNHDA, CDR2 SQIVND (reference sequence). The CDR3 nucleotides are TGTGCCAGTTCAAACAGGGTTGAGTACATTCAGTACTTC. Translation: CASSNRVEYIQYF.

The rearrangement joins TRBV9 to TRBJ2-1, with D uncertain. Trimming pared 0 bases from V and 7 bases from J, leaving 11 bases between. Germline values: CDR1 SGDLS, CDR2 YYNGEE. The CDR3 sequence is 14 residues long. The chain's CDR3 is CASSVGSDTNEQFF. In DNA form, the CDR3 reads TGTGCCAGCAGCGTAGGGAGCGACACTAATGAGCAGTTCTTC.

This chain joins TRBV10-2 and TRBJ1-5, with a weak D call TRBD1 (6 bases). Looked up from germline, CDR1 is WSHSY and CDR2 is SAAADI. The CDR3 has 15 residues. V lost 7 bases and J 1 base, leaving 14 bases between the germline ends. CDR3 amino acids: CASTLGGGSNQPQHF. The CDR3 bases are TGCGCCAGCACCCTTGGGGGCGGGAGCAATCAGCCCCAGCATTTT.

The V call is TRBV11-2, the J call TRBJ2-7; D uncertain. Trimming stripped 0 bases from V and 5 bases from J, with 5 bases between. The length of the CDR3 is 12 residues. CDR1 SGHAT and CDR2 FQNNGV come from the germline V gene. The CDR3 here is CASSLDDNEQYF. The CDR3 bases are TGTGCCAGCAGCTTAGACGACAACGAGCAGTACTTC.